This TCR beta chain originates from a study of cytomegalovirus exposure and HLA in healthy donors. This CDR3 has 15 amino acids. Germline CDR1 and CDR2: SGHRS and YFSETQ. Trimming shortened V by 0 bases and J by 7 bases, and 14 bases separated the two germline ends. Primers for the PCR totalled 60 Vbeta and 13 Jbeta. The table came from immunoSEQ multiplex PCR; TCRdb's copy has only in-frame clones and leaves some out. Among some 160,000 clones listed, around 80% were seen once. In this sample, this clone turned up once. V is TRBV5-1 and J is TRBJ1-5; TRBD1 might be the D (6 bases). The clonotype comes from a male donor in good health and CMV-seropositive. The sample comprised PBMCs. DNA for the CDR3: TGCGCCAGCAGCTTGGAAGCAGGGGTAGGGCAGCCCCAGCATTTT. Protein: CASSLEAGVGQPQHF.